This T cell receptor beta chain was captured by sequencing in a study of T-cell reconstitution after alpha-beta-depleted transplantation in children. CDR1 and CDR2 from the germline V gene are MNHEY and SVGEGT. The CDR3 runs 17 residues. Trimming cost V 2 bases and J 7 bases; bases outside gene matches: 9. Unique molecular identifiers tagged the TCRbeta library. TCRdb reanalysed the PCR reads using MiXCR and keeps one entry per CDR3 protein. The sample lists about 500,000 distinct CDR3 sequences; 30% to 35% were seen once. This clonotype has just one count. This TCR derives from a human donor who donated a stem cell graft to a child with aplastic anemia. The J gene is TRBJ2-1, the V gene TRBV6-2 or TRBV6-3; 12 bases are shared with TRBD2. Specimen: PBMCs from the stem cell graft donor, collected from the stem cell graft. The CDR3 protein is CASSYQTSGSDRNEQFF. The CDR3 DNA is TGTGCCAGCAGTTACCAGACTAGCGGGAGTGATCGGAATGAGCAGTTCTTC.